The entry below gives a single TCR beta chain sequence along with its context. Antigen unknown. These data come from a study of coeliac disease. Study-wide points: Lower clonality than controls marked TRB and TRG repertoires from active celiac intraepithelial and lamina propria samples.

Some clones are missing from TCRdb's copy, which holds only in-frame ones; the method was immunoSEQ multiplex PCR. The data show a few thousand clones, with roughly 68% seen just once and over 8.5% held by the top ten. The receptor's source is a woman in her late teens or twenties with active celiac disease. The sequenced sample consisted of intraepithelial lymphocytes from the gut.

The CDR3 DNA sequence: TGTGCCAGCAGTGATTCAACCGAGGGGGCTGAAGCTTTCTTT. This encodes CASSDSTEGAEAFF. The chain has TRBV6-1 and TRBJ1-1, with D possibly matching TRBD1 (6 bases). Trimming removed 3 bases from V and 6 bases from J, with 14 bases in between. The CDR3 is made up of 14 amino acids. Germline V gene data show CDR1 as MNHNS and CDR2 as SASEGT.